This T cell receptor (beta chain) appears in the sequencing data of a study of OX40 agonist ivuxolimab in advanced cancers. Profiled with immunoSEQ multiplex PCR; TCRdb holds only in-frame clones, not every one. The table lists 66,000 or so clones, about four fifths of them singletons. Concerning this clone itself: Its matching antigen is unknown.

The CDR3 runs to 12 residues. Trimming took off 1 base at V and 4 bases at J, with 4 bases between the two ends. Per germline, CDR1 LNHDA and CDR2 SQIVND (reference sequence). Prior autoimmune disease or systemic immunosuppression barred patients. At cycle 4 day 1, cycle 7 day 1, and baseline, blood was sampled. Overall study findings and caveats: The work left the antigen specificity of expanded peripheral T cells undetermined. Normalized T-cell clonal expansion was also low in some nonresponders.

Specimen: CD4+ or CD8+ T cells sorted from blood, collected in a trial of the OX40 agonist ivuxolimab. This clonotype originated in an adult with an advanced solid tumor such as melanoma, head and neck, liver or kidney cancer. J is TRBJ2-5 and V is TRBV19; D gene ambiguous. As DNA, the CDR3 is TGTGCCAGTAGTATAGGAATAGAGACCCAGTACTTC. Protein: CASSIGIETQYF.